What follows describes a single TCR beta chain. Its antigen is as yet unknown. The CDR3 consists of 14 residues. Per the germline V gene, CDR1 is LGHNT and CDR2 is FRNRAP. V lost 3 bases and J 1 base, leaving 7 bases between the germline ends. Primers: 60 Vbeta forward and 13 Jbeta reverse. Sequencing was performed with immunoSEQ multiplex PCR; in TCRdb, only in-frame clones are kept and a portion is missing. The table lists over 95,000 clones, roughly 80% of them singletons. The donors, nominally healthy at sampling, likely had unrecorded immune exposures. These data come from a study of cytomegalovirus exposure and HLA in healthy donors. Regarding the study as a whole: Later work found that TCR association rates differed between HLA loci; DRB1 had the most and HLA-C the fewest.

The source of this sequence is a female donor in good health and CMV-seronegative. Input material: PBMCs. The V gene is TRBV12-5, the J gene TRBJ1-3; TRBD1 is a possible D gene (5 bases). The DNA of the CDR3 is TGTGCTAGTGGTTTTTCAGGGTCTGGAAACACCATATATTTT. This codes for CASGFSGSGNTIYF.